This T cell receptor (beta chain) comes out of a study of shared clonotypes between healthy human individuals. Looking at the study overall: Those who served as donors were a couple of women and a few men between the ages of 18 and 49.

The protocol was immunoSEQ multiplex PCR, while the TCRdb copy is restricted to in-frame clones and leaves out a portion. The sample gives about 1,900,000 clones, roughly 95% of which show up once; 0.95% to 1.5% is in the top ten. As defined, naive CD8 cells were CD45RO-negative and positively selected for CCR7, with terminally differentiated effector memory CD45RA+ cells excluded. Every one of the donors was a Caucasian adult that lived in Nashville, Tennessee. With 0 bases removed from V and 2 bases from J, the gap between germline ends came to 10 bases. Germline lookup yields CDR1 MNHEY and CDR2 SVGAGI. CDR3 length equals 15 residues.

Sequencing input: naive CD8+ T cells sorted from blood. This receptor was identified in a man younger than 35 in good health. The chain carries TRBV6-5 and TRBJ1-2, with unresolved D. The CDR3 loop is CASSYSNSGNYGYTF. In DNA form, the CDR3 reads TGTGCCAGCAGTTACTCGAATTCAGGCAACTATGGCTACACCTTC.